The sequence of this T cell receptor (beta chain) was determined in a study of T-cell memory formation after mild COVID-19. TCRdb re-derived calls from the 5' RACE reads in MiXCR, one entry per CDR3 protein. This sample carries hundreds of thousands of distinct CDR3 sequences, roughly 13% of them seen once, and the ten largest clones take about 24%. This clonotype turned up a few times. Its antigen is unidentified. The study's findings and limits: The finding that pre-infection memory included some responding clones suggested that cross-reactive memory joined.

This receptor was obtained from a man aged 18 to 30 who had mild COVID-19 (a few samples of this study predate the infection). Cell type and time point are not known. Sequencing was performed on PBMCs or a T cell subset sorted from them (not recorded which).

CDR3 sequence: CASSDDRATGPLHF. CDR3 coding DNA: TGTGCCAGCAGTGACGACAGGGCGACAGGGCCCCTCCACTTT. The chain has TRBV6-1 and TRBJ1-6, with 7 positions matching TRBD1. V was clipped by 3 bases and J by 13 bases; unmatched bases: 9. Germline-derived CDR1 and CDR2 are MNHNS and SASEGT. The CDR3 extends over 14 amino acids.